Presented here are 10 T cell receptor beta chains from one specimen sequenced in a study of T cell repertoires and HLA-DP antigens. The antigens for these receptors are not known. Sequencing used immunoSEQ multiplex PCR; TCRdb keeps in-frame clones, though not all of them. The profile shows more than 90,000 clones, 80% to 95% of them singletons. Input material: CD4+ T cells from PBMCs. These receptors were collected from a woman aged 18-29 years in good health and CMV-seronegative.

The DNA of the CDR3 is TGTGCCAGCGCCCTCAGGGGTTCAAGGAATGAGCAGTTCTTC. Residues: CASALRGSRNEQFF. V usage is TRBV6-5 and J usage is TRBJ2-1, with D possibly matching TRBD1 (6 bases). V shed 8 bases and J shed 7 bases, with 18 bases lying between them. The CDR3 length is 14 residues. Germline V gene lookup returns CDR1 MNHEY and CDR2 SVGAGI.

The chain joins TRBV28 to TRBJ1-5; 8 bases are a match to TRBD1. The germline CDR1 and CDR2 sequences are MDHEN and SYDVKM. After removal of 4 bases from V and 9 bases from J, the junction contained 8 bases not matched to a gene. The CDR3 is 14 residues long. CDR3 sequence reads: CASSSSRQGWPQHF. The CDR3 DNA reads as TGTGCCAGCAGTTCCTCCCGACAGGGGTGGCCCCAGCATTTT.

The V call is TRBV19, the J call TRBJ2-2, with D perhaps TRBD2 (5 bases). Trimming left V 4 bases short and J 8 bases short, with 14 bases between. The CDR3 loop spans 14 amino acids. CDR1 and CDR2 from the germline V gene are LNHDA and SQIVND (reference sequence). CDR3 protein: CASSTRLFWGELFF. CDR3 DNA sequence: TGTGCCAGTAGTACCAGACTATTCTGGGGGGAGCTGTTTTTT.

This clone was picked up a small number of times. This chain joins TRBV28 and TRBJ2-6, with a weak D call TRBD2 (5 bases). Per the germline V gene, CDR1 is MDHEN and CDR2 is SYDVKM. The CDR3 spans 15 residues. V was pared by 5 bases and J by 1 base, with 9 bases between. The CDR3 loop reads CASSPSGSGANVLTF. CDR3 sequence (DNA): TGTGCCAGCAGTCCGAGCGGTTCTGGGGCCAACGTCCTGACTTTC.

The J gene is TRBJ2-1, the V gene TRBV18, with D unclear. There are 15 residues in the CDR3. Per the germline V gene, CDR1 is KGHSH and CDR2 is LQKENI. With 2 bases removed from V and 0 bases from J, the gap between germline ends came to 8 bases. CDR3 sequence (DNA): TGTGCCAGCTCACCAATTGCCAGCTCCTACAATGAGCAGTTCTTC. Translation gives CASSPIASSYNEQFF.

V usage is TRBV28 and J usage is TRBJ1-2; 9 bases fit TRBD1. CDR1 is MDHEN, CDR2 SYDVKM, per germline. V gave up 2 bases and J gave up 6 bases; unmatched junction bases: 4. The CDR3 length is 14 residues. The CDR3 here is CASSLRDRVNGYTF. The CDR3 DNA follows: TGTGCCAGCAGTTTACGGGACAGGGTGAATGGCTACACCTTC.

The rearrangement links TRBV5-1 to TRBJ2-7; 9 nucleotides line up with TRBD1. The germline V gene has CDR1 SGHRS and CDR2 YFSETQ. Losses at the gene ends were 0 bases for V and 1 base for J; bases not matched to a gene: 11. The CDR3 extends over 18 amino acids. CDR3 amino acids: CASSLEPKQGAKSYEQYV. In DNA form, the CDR3 reads TGCGCCAGCAGCTTGGAGCCCAAACAGGGGGCGAAGTCCTACGAGCAGTACGTC.

The rearrangement uses TRBV6-1 and TRBJ1-4, with D unresolved. This CDR3 has 13 residues. Germline V gene sequence: CDR1 MNHNS, CDR2 SASEGT. Trimming left V 6 bases short and J 5 bases short, with 10 bases between. The CDR3 reads CASRVGTNEKLFF. The CDR3 nucleotides are TGTGCCAGCAGGGTTGGTACCAATGAAAAACTGTTTTTT.

The J gene is TRBJ2-1, the V gene TRBV11-3; 12 bases are a match to TRBD2. Trimming cost V 4 bases and J 7 bases; bases outside gene matches: 5. Germline CDR1 SGHNT, CDR2 YENEEA. The CDR3 is 15 residues long. CDR3 in amino acids: CASSSTSGSKNEQFF. Here the CDR3 DNA reads TGTGCCAGCAGCTCGACTAGCGGGAGTAAGAATGAGCAGTTCTTC.

As for this clone: The same CDR3 can be traced to other DNA sequences in this sample. The V gene is TRBV5-1, the J gene TRBJ2-2, with unresolved D. The CDR3 spans 15 residues. Per germline, CDR1 SGHRS and CDR2 YFSETQ. V dropped 0 bases and J dropped 0 bases, with 6 bases sitting between them. DNA of the CDR3: TGCGCCAGCAGCTTGGGAAGGGCGAACACCGGGGAGCTGTTTTTT. Translation: CASSLGRANTGELFF.